These 4 T cell receptor beta chains originate from one sample sequenced in a study of T cell responses to AZD1222 COVID-19 vaccine. Assay: immunoSEQ multiplex PCR; the TCRdb copy retains only in-frame clones and omits some. The sample carries about 140,000 clones, 89% recorded once. The sequenced sample was peripheral blood, obtained on day 0 of AZD1222 vaccination. The receptors here all came from an adult in good health.

The CDR3 region has the DNA TGCGCCAGCAGCTTGGAAGGGGTGGGCACTGAAGCTTTCTTT. Protein: CASSLEGVGTEAFF. The chain is built from TRBV5-1 and TRBJ1-1, with D tentatively TRBD1 (5 bases). Looked up from germline, CDR1 is SGHRS and CDR2 is YFSETQ. The ends were cut back, 0 bases at V and 4 bases at J, with 10 bases in the middle. CDR3 size: 14 residues.

The chain is built from TRBV28 and TRBJ2-5, with 9 positions matching TRBD2. Trimming cost V 6 bases and J 4 bases; bases outside gene matches: 9. CDR1 and CDR2 (germline): MDHEN, SYDVKM. The length of the CDR3 is 15 residues. The CDR3 is CASRKGSGRGETQYF. For the CDR3, the DNA is TGTGCCAGCAGAAAAGGTAGCGGGAGAGGAGAGACCCAGTACTTC.

The V gene is TRBV27, the J gene TRBJ2-3; no clear D. The germline V gene encodes CDR1 MNHEY and CDR2 SMNVEV (reference sequence). This CDR3 has 14 residues. Trimming stripped 2 bases from V and 6 bases from J, with 12 bases between. CDR3: CASSLALSSDTQYF. The CDR3 region has the DNA TGTGCCAGCAGTTTAGCTCTCAGTTCCGATACGCAGTATTTT.

The CDR3 DNA follows: TGTGCCAGTAGTGGCACGGGACTAGTTGTGGAGACCCAGTACTTC. Protein product: CASSGTGLVVETQYF. The chain is built from TRBV19 and TRBJ2-5, with 8 nucleotides matching TRBD2. V trimming: 5 bases; J trimming: 5 bases; junction bases outside the gene matches: 10. Per the germline V gene, CDR1 is LNHDA and CDR2 is SQIVND (reference sequence). This CDR3 has 15 amino acids.